The 24 T cell receptor beta chains below come from one sample, sequenced in a study of response to subunit inactivated influenza vaccine. TCRdb reanalysed the RT-PCR reads using MiXCR and keeps one entry per CDR3 protein. The sample contains about 800,000 distinct CDR3 sequences, about 20% of which appear only once. This material consisted of PBMCs from blood, taken 5 to 6 days after vaccination. These receptors all come from a man aged 50-60 years who received an inactivated influenza vaccine.

The chain recombines TRBV29-1 with TRBJ2-3; D could derive from TRBD1 or TRBD2 (5 bases each). From germline, CDR1 is SQVTM and CDR2 ANQGSEA. The ends were cut back, 6 bases at V and 3 bases at J, with 16 bases in the middle. CDR3 size: 14 residues. CDR3 in amino acids: CSVRGRGGTDTQYF. The CDR3 DNA reads as TGCAGCGTCCGGGGACGGGGTGGGACAGATACGCAGTATTTT.

This clonotype was seen only a few times. The V call is TRBV10-3, the J call TRBJ2-2, with a tentative D call TRBD1 (5 bases). Germline loops: CDR1 ENHRY, CDR2 SYGVKD. The CDR3 consists of 14 residues. With 6 bases removed from V and 6 bases from J, the gap between germline ends came to 14 bases. CDR3 nucleotides: TGTGCCATCAGCCAGGCAGGGTTTGCCGGGGAGCTGTTTTTT. The encoded protein is CAISQAGFAGELFF.

The chain joins TRBV4-2 to TRBJ2-3; possible D gene TRBD1, 5 bases. This CDR3 contains 15 residues. CDR1 is LGHNA and CDR2 is YNFKEQ in the germline V gene. V lost 1 base and J 5 bases, leaving 13 bases between the germline ends. Here the CDR3 reads CASSQATEVGDTQYF. The CDR3 DNA sequence: TGTGCCAGCAGCCAAGCGACAGAAGTGGGAGATACGCAGTATTTT.

This clonotype has just a few counts. The V call is TRBV6-1, the J call TRBJ1-6; D gene ambiguous. Trimming took 3 bases from V and 8 from J, leaving 14 bases between them. Per the germline V gene, CDR1 is MNHNS and CDR2 is SASEGT. There are 15 residues in the CDR3. The CDR3 here is CASSDATIGHSPLHF. CDR3 bases: TGTGCCAGCAGTGATGCGACTATAGGACATTCACCCCTCCACTTT.

The chain has TRBV29-1 and TRBJ2-2, with 12 bases fitting TRBD2. In germline, CDR1 is SQVTM, CDR2 ANQGSEA. Trimming took 5 bases from V and 0 from J; bases not matched to a gene: 4. The CDR3 is made up of 16 amino acids. DNA for the CDR3: TGCAGCGTTACAGGGACTAGCGGGCCGAACACCGGGGAGCTGTTTTTT. Amino acid sequence: CSVTGTSGPNTGELFF.

CDR3 nucleotides: TGCACCAGCAGCCAAGAGTCCAAGCCCTTCACAGATACGCAGTATTTT. This sequence encodes CTSSQESKPFTDTQYF. The V call is TRBV1, the J call TRBJ2-3; the table's D call, TRBD2, was not checked against the DNA. TRBV1 represents a pseudogene. The CDR3 sequence is 16 residues long.

This clonotype appeared a few times. CDR3 loop: CASSTMRQGSSYNEQFF. CDR3 sequence (DNA): TGTGCCAGCAGTACCATGCGACAGGGGAGCTCCTACAATGAGCAGTTCTTC. J is TRBJ2-1 and V is TRBV6-1; 8 bases align to TRBD1. CDR3 size: 17 residues. From germline, CDR1 is MNHNS and CDR2 SASEGT. V lost 5 bases, J lost 0 bases, and 9 bases stayed unmatched.

This clonotype appeared many times. This chain links TRBV20-1 with TRBJ2-7; D may be TRBD1 or TRBD2 (5 bases each). The germline CDR1 and CDR2 sequences are DFQATT and SNEGSKA (reference sequence). Trimming stripped 5 bases from V and 0 bases from J, with 11 bases between. The CDR3 is made up of 13 amino acids. The chain's CDR3 is CSAGDRYSYEQYF. For the CDR3, the DNA is TGCAGTGCTGGGGACCGGTACTCCTACGAGCAGTACTTC.

The chain couples TRBV5-1 to TRBJ1-1, with a tentative D call TRBD1 (6 bases). V was shortened by 0 bases and J by 0 bases, with 12 bases between the two germline ends. The CDR3 consists of 16 residues. Looked up from germline, CDR1 is SGHRS and CDR2 is YFSETQ. In DNA form, the CDR3 reads TGCGCCAGCAGCTTGGAAGGGGGAGGGGTGAACACTGAAGCTTTCTTT. Protein: CASSLEGGGVNTEAFF. The whole variable domain, filled in from reference TRBV5-1 and TRBJ1-1, reads KAGVTQTPRYLIKTRGQQVTLSCSPISGHRSVSWYQQTPGQGLQFLFEYFSETQRNKGNFPGRFSGRQFSNSRSEMNVSTLELGDSALYLCASSLEGGGVNTEAFFGQGTRLTVV.

This clonotype was seen only a few times. In DNA, the CDR3 is TGTGCCAGCAGCGTAGAAACAGGGCTCCACTATGGCTACACCTTC. Translated, it gives CASSVETGLHYGYTF. The chain joins TRBV9 to TRBJ1-2; D may be TRBD1 (6 bases). This CDR3 has 15 amino acids. The ends were cut back, 0 bases at V and 3 bases at J, with 12 bases in the middle. From germline, CDR1 is SGDLS and CDR2 YYNGEE.

The rearrangement links TRBV20-1 to TRBJ1-2, with 11 bases lining up with TRBD1. The CDR3 totals 13 residues. CDR1 and CDR2 from the germline V gene are DFQATT and SNEGSKA (reference sequence). V lost 6 bases to trimming and J lost 7 bases; unmatched junction nucleotides: 7. The CDR3 nucleotides are TGCAGTGCAGGGACAGGGGGAATAGGTGGCTACACCTTC. This gives the protein CSAGTGGIGGYTF.

In the case of this clonotype: A read error may account for a junction end that differs from germline. The genes are TRBV20-1 and TRBJ2-2; TRBD2 matches at 12 bases. The CDR3 has 17 amino acids. Germline lookup yields CDR1 DFQATT and CDR2 SNEGSKA (reference sequence). CDR3 protein: CSARKTSGRGLSGELIF. The DNA of the CDR3 is TGCAGTGCTAGAAAGACTAGCGGGAGAGGTTTATCCGGGGAGCTGATTTTT.

V usage is TRBV6-1 and J usage is TRBJ2-2; D may correspond to TRBD1 or TRBD2 (5 bases each). The germline V and J ends were trimmed by 8 bases and 4 bases, with 20 bases remaining between them. Germline-derived CDR1 and CDR2 are MNHNS and SASEGT. The CDR3 runs 16 residues. CDR3 DNA: TGTGCCAGCCTCTTCCTGCCCTGGGGGACCACCGGGGAGCTGTTTTTT. Translated: CASLFLPWGTTGELFF.

This clonotype has more than one count but fewer than ten. The chain has TRBV12-3 or TRBV12-4 and TRBJ2-7; weak D call: TRBD1 (6 bases). V shed 7 bases and J shed 3 bases, with 16 bases lying between them. This CDR3 has 14 amino acids. Here the CDR3 reads CASTLGRGHYEQYF. The CDR3 nucleotides are TGTGCCAGCACCCTTGGACGGGGACACTACGAGCAGTACTTC.

This clonotype has more than one count but fewer than ten. The rearrangement uses TRBV12-3 or TRBV12-4 and TRBJ2-7, with D possibly being TRBD2 (6 bases). V dropped 1 base and J dropped 6 bases, with 16 bases sitting between them. The CDR3 spans 15 residues. The CDR3 region has the DNA TGTGCCAGCAGTTTAGATTTGGTGTCCGGGGGCGAGCAGTACTTC. This codes for CASSLDLVSGGEQYF.

V and J are TRBV4-1 and TRBJ2-7; D possibly uses TRBD1 or TRBD2 (5 bases each). Germline-derived CDR1 and CDR2 are MGHRA and YSYEKL. There are 15 residues in the CDR3. V shed 4 bases and J shed 2 bases, with 15 bases lying between them. In nucleotides, the CDR3 is TGCGCCAGCAGCCCCCGGGGCAGGGTCCCCTACGAGCAGTACTTC. This sequence encodes CASSPRGRVPYEQYF.

This sequence joins TRBV7-6 and TRBJ2-5; maybe TRBD1 (6 bases). CDR1 and CDR2 (germline): SGHVS, FNYEAQ. The V gene lost 4 bases and the J gene lost 2 bases, with 14 bases spanning the gap. There are 15 residues in the CDR3. The CDR3 DNA reads TGTGCCAGCAGCTCTCCAGGACAGATACAAGAGACCCAGTACTTC. This gives the protein CASSSPGQIQETQYF.

This clonotype was observed a handful of times. The chain combines TRBV4-1 with TRBJ2-2; perhaps D is TRBD1 or TRBD2 (5 bases each). CDR3 length: 14 residues. Trimming left V 3 bases short and J 8 bases short, with 13 bases between. Germline V lookup: CDR1 MGHRA, CDR2 YSYEKL. CDR3 amino acids: CASSHRDVEGELFF. CDR3 DNA: TGCGCCAGCAGCCATAGGGACGTCGAGGGGGAGCTGTTTTTT.

This clonotype was observed a few times. The chain carries TRBV12-3 or TRBV12-4 and TRBJ2-7, with 8 bases fitting TRBD1. Germline trimming cut 5 bases from V and 3 bases from J; bases unmatched to any gene: 9. The CDR3 spans 15 residues. CDR3 sequence: CASSPVTGGFYEQYF. CDR3 sequence (DNA): TGTGCCAGCAGTCCGGTTACAGGGGGTTTCTACGAGCAGTACTTC.

This clonotype has a handful of counts. This chain connects TRBV29-1 to TRBJ2-6; 9 nucleotides line up with TRBD1. The germline V gene has CDR1 SQVTM and CDR2 ANQGSEA. This CDR3 is built from 15 residues. J gave up 2 bases and V 6 bases, and 5 bases lay outside the gene matches. The chain's CDR3 is CSVGQGGPGANVLTF. CDR3 nucleotides: TGCAGCGTGGGACAGGGTGGGCCTGGGGCCAACGTCCTGACTTTC.

The chain is built from TRBV15 and TRBJ2-5, with unresolved D. Germline V CDR1 and CDR2: LNHNV, YYDKDF (reference sequence). The CDR3 loop spans 15 amino acids. Trimming stripped 0 bases from V and 5 bases from J, with 13 bases between. CDR3 DNA: TGTGCCACCAGCAGAGATCGGGTTGTTCGGGAGACCCAGTACTTC. Amino acid sequence: CATSRDRVVRETQYF.

This clonotype has just a few counts. This rearrangement joins TRBV20-1 to TRBJ1-6, with unresolved D. The V and J ends lost 1 base and 6 bases respectively, with 10 bases between them. The CDR3 loop spans 14 amino acids. Germline V gene sequence: CDR1 DFQATT, CDR2 SNEGSKA (reference sequence). CDR3 nucleotide sequence: TGCAGTGCTAGAGTTGGAGAGTTTAATTCACCCCTCCACTTT. As protein: CSARVGEFNSPLHF.

J is TRBJ1-1 and V is TRBV3-1; a weak D match, TRBD1 (5 bases). CDR1 and CDR2 (germline): LGHDT, YNNKEL (reference sequence). The CDR3 runs 14 residues. The V end lost 1 base, the J end lost 6 bases, and 12 bases lay between the germline ends. CDR3 nucleotide sequence: TGTGCCAGCAGCCAAGGACAGAAGGTCTCTGAAGCTTTCTTT. It yields the protein CASSQGQKVSEAFF.

The V gene is TRBV20-1, the J gene TRBJ2-2; 8 nucleotides line up with TRBD2. The CDR3 spans 13 residues. From germline, CDR1 is DFQATT and CDR2 SNEGSKA (reference sequence). V lost 3 bases to trimming and J lost 6 bases; unmatched junction nucleotides: 3. In DNA, the CDR3 is TGCAGTGCTAGCGGGAGGGCCTCCGGGGAGCTGTTTTTT. Protein sequence: CSASGRASGELFF.